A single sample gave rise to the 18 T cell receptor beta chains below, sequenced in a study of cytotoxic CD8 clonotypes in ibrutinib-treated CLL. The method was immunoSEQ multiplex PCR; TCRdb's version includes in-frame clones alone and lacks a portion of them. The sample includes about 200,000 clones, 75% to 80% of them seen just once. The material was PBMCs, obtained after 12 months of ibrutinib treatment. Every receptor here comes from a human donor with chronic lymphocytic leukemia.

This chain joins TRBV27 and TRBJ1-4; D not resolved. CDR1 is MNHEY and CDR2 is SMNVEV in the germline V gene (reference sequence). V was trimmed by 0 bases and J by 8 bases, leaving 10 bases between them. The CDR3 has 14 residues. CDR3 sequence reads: CASSLSMAREKLFF. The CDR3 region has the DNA TGTGCCAGCAGTTTATCGATGGCGAGGGAAAAACTGTTTTTT.

The CDR3 sequence: CASSYSNTGELFF. DNA of the CDR3: TGTGCCAGCAGTTACTCGAACACCGGGGAGCTGTTTTTT. The rearrangement links TRBV6-5 to TRBJ2-2; no clear D. V shed 0 bases and J shed 1 base, with 0 bases lying between them. The CDR3 sequence is 13 residues long. The germline V gene encodes CDR1 MNHEY and CDR2 SVGAGI.

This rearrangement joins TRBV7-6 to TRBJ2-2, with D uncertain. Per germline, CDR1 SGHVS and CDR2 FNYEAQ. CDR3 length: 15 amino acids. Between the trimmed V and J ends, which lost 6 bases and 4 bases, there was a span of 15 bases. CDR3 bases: TGTGCCAGCAGTCCCATTGGCTCAAGCACCGGGGAGCTGTTTTTT. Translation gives CASSPIGSSTGELFF.

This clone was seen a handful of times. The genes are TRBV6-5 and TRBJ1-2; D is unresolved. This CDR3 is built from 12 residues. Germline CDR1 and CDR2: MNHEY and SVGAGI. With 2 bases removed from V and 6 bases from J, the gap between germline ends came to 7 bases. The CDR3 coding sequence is TGTGCCAGCAGTTACCAGAAACATGGCTACACCTTC. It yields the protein CASSYQKHGYTF.

CDR3 coding DNA: TGTGCCAGCACCGACAGGGACCAAGAGACCCAGTACTTC. Its translation is CASTDRDQETQYF. The rearrangement joins TRBV2 to TRBJ2-5; TRBD1 agrees at 7 bases. Germline CDR1 and CDR2: SNHLY and FYNNEI. The CDR3 sequence is 13 residues long. The J segment lost 0 bases and the V segment lost 7 bases, leaving 2 bases of the junction unmatched.

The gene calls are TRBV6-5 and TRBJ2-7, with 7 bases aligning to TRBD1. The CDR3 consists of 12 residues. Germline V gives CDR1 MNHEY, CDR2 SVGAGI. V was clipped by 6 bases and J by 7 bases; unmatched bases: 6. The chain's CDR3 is CASSAGGREQYF. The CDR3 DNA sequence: TGTGCCAGCAGCGCAGGGGGACGGGAGCAGTACTTC.

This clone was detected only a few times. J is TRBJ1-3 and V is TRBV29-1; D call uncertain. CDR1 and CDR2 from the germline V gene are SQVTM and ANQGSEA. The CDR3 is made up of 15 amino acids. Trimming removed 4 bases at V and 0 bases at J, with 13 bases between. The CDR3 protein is CSVAPRTLSGNTIYF. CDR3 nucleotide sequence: TGCAGCGTTGCCCCTCGGACGCTCTCTGGAAACACCATATATTTT.

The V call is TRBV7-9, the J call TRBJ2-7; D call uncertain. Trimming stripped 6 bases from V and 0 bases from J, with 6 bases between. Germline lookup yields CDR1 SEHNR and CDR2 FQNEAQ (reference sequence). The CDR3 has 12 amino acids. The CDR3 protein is CASSLNSYEQYF. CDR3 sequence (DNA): TGTGCCAGCAGTCTCAACTCCTACGAGCAGTACTTC.

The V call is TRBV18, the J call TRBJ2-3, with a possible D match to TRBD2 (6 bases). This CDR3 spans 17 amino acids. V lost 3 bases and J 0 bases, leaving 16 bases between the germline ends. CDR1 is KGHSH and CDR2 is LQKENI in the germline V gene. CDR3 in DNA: TGTGCCAGCTCACCCCTTCTTGGTGGAGGGAGCACAGATACGCAGTATTTT. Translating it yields CASSPLLGGGSTDTQYF. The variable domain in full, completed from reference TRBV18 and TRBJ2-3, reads NAGVMQNPRHLVRRRGQEARLRCSPMKGHSHVYWYRQLPEEGLKFMVYLQKENIIDESGMPKERFSAEFPKEGPSILRIQQVVRGDSAAYFCASSPLLGGGSTDTQYFGPGTRLTVL.

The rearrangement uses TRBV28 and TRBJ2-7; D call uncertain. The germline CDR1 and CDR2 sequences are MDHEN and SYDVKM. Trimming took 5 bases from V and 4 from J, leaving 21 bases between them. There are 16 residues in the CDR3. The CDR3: CASSKSRSGPFYEQYF. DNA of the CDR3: TGTGCCAGCAGTAAATCTCGGTCCGGGCCCTTTTACGAGCAGTACTTC. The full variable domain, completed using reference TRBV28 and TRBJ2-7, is DVKVTQSSRYLVKRTGEKVFLECVQDMDHENMFWYRQDPGLGLRLIYFSYDVKMKEKGDIPEGYSVSREKKERFSLILESASTNQTSMYLCASSKSRSGPFYEQYFGPGTRLTVT.

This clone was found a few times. The CDR3: CASSGGTGKVDYGYTF. The CDR3 region has the DNA TGTGCCAGCAGTGGGGGGACAGGGAAAGTAGACTATGGCTACACCTTC. The V gene is TRBV27, the J gene TRBJ1-2; 9 nucleotides line up with TRBD1. With V trimmed by 5 bases and J by 3 bases, 10 bases remained unmatched. Germline CDR1 reads MNHEY; CDR2 reads SMNVEV (reference sequence). This CDR3 comprises 16 residues.

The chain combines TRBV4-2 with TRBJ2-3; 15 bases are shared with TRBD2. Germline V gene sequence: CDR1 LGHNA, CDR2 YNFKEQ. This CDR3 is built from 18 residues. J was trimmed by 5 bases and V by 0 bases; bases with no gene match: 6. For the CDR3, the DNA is TGTGCCAGCAGCCAAGAGGGGACTAGCGGGAGGTTGGAAGATACGCAGTATTTT. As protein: CASSQEGTSGRLEDTQYF.

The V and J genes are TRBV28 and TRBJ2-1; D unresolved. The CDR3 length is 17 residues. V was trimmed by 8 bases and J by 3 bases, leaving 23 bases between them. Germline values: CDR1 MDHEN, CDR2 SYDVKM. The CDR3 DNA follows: TGTGCCAGCCGACGGGTGCGCGGCGTGAATCTCTACAATGAGCAGTTCTTC. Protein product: CASRRVRGVNLYNEQFF.

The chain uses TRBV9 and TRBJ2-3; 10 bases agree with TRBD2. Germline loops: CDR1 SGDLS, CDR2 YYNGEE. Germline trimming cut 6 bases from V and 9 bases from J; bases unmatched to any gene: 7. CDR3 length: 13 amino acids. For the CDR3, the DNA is TGTGCCAGCAAATCTAGCGGGGGCGTAACGCAGTATTTT. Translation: CASKSSGGVTQYF.

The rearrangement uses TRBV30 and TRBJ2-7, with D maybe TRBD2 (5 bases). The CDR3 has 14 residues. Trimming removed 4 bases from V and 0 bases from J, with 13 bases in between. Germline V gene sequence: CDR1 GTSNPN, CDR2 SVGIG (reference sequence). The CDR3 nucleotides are TGTGCCTGGATAGGAGGAAGGAGCTCCTACGAGCAGTACTTC. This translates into CAWIGGRSSYEQYF.

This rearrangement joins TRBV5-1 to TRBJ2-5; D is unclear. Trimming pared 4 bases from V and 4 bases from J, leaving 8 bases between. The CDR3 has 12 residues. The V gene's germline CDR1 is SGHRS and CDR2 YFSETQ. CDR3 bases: TGCGCCAGCAGCAAAACGGGAGAGACCCAGTACTTC. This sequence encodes CASSKTGETQYF.

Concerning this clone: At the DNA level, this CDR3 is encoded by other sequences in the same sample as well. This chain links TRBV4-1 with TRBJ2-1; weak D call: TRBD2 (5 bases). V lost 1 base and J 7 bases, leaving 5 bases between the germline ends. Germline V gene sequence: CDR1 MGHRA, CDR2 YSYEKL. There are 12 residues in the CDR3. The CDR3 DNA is TGCGCCAGCAGCCAAGGAGGGAATGAGCAGTTCTTC. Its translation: CASSQGGNEQFF.

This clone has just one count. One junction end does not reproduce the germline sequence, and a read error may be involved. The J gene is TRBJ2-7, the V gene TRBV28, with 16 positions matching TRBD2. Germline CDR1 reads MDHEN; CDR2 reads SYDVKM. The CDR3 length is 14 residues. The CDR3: CASRNPGLAGGSTF. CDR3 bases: TGTGCCAGCAGGAATCCGGGACTAGCGGGAGGGTCCACCTTC.